Each of the 2 T cell receptor beta chains below was sequenced from the same sample in a study of CD8 T cells in ankylosing spondylitis. Study-wide findings and caveats: Fewer than ten highly homologous variants made up a TCR beta motif that seemed to typify ankylosing spondylitis blood.

In TCRdb, the 5' RACE reads were re-called with MiXCR into one record per CDR3 protein. There are more than 650,000 distinct CDR3 sequences in the sample; approximately 12% occur only once, and more than 0.5% lies in the top ten. No cognate antigen is known for these TCRs. Source material: blood, either unsorted or a sorted T cell fraction (not recorded which). The receptor source for this set is a male donor with ankylosing spondylitis.

The chain uses TRBV18 and TRBJ2-7; no definite D call. In germline, CDR1 is KGHSH, CDR2 LQKENI. The V and J ends lost 2 bases and 2 bases respectively, with 13 bases between them. The CDR3 contains 15 residues. The CDR3, as DNA: TGTGCCAGCTCACCAAGGGTTCATGGGGCCTACGAGCAGTACTTC. Translated, it gives CASSPRVHGAYEQYF.

V is TRBV24-1 and J is TRBJ2-3, with unresolved D. The CDR3 has 15 residues. Germline values: CDR1 KGHDR, CDR2 SFDVKD. Trimming removed 4 bases at V and 6 bases at J, with 16 bases between. CDR3 protein: CATSDLEPSRDTQYF. CDR3 nucleotide sequence: TGTGCCACCAGTGACCTTGAACCATCGAGGGATACGCAGTATTTT.